This T cell receptor beta chain was captured by sequencing in a study of radiation and T cells in renal cell carcinoma. The time point: blood 2 weeks post-SBRT. The treatment was: 15 Gy SBRT to primary tumor, nephrectomy 4 weeks later. Repertoires were generated with immunoSEQ multiplex PCR, while TCRdb's copy carries only in-frame clones and drops some. This sample carries more than 150,000 clones, roughly 86% of them seen once, and the ten largest clones take approximately 13%. Here the sequenced sample was blood, taken from a patient whose treatment included radiotherapy and nephrectomy. This clonotype was sampled from a woman between 45 and 65 years old with renal cell carcinoma.

CDR3 loop: CASSMRQTDTQYF. In DNA form, the CDR3 reads TGTGCCAGTAGTATGAGACAGACAGATACGCAGTATTTT. J is TRBJ2-3 and V is TRBV19, with D possibly TRBD1 on 5 matching bases. The CDR3 is 13 amino acids. Germline V gives CDR1 LNHDA, CDR2 SQIVND (reference sequence). Trimming left V 3 bases short and J 3 bases short, with 7 bases between.